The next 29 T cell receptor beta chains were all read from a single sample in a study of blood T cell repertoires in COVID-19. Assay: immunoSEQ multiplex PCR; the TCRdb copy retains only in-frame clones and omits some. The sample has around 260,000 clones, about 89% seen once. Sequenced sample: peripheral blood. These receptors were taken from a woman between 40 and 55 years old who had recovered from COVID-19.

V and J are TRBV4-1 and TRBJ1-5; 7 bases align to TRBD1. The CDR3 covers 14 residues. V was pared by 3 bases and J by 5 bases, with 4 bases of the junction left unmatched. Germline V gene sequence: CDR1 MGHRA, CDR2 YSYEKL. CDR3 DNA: TGCGCCAGCAGCCAGACAGGGAAGGATCAGCCCCAGCATTTT. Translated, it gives CASSQTGKDQPQHF.

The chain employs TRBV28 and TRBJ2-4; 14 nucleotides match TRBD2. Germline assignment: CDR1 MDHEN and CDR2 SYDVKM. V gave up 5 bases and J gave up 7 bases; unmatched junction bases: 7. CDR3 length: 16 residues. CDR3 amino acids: CASSRPGLAGENIQYF. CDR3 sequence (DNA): TGTGCCAGCAGTCGACCGGGACTAGCGGGAGAGAACATTCAGTACTTC.

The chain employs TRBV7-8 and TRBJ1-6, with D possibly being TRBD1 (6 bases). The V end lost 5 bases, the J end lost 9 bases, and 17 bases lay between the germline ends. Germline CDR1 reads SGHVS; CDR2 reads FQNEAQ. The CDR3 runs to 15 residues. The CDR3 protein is CASSAETGGGSPLHF. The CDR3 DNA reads TGTGCCAGCAGCGCAGAGACAGGTGGGGGTTCACCCCTCCACTTT. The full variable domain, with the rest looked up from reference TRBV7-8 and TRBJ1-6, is GAGVSQSPRYKVAKRGQDVALRCDPISGHVSLFWYQQALGQGPEFLTYFQNEAQLDKSGLPSDRFFAERPEGSVSTLKIQRTQQEDSAVYLCASSAETGGGSPLHFGNGTRLTVT.

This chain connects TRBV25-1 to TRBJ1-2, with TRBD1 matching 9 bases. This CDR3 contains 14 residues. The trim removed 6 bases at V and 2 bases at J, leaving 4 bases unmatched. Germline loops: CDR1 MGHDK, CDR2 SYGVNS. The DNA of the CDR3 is TGTGCCAGCAGAGGACAGGGGCGCAACTATGGCTACACCTTC. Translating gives CASRGQGRNYGYTF.

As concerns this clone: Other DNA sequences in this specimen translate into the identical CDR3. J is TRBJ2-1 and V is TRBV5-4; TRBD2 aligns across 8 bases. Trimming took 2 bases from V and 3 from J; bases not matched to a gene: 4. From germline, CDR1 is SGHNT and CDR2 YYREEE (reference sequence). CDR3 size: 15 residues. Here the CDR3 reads CASSLGLAGYNEQFF. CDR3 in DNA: TGTGCCAGCAGCTTAGGCCTAGCGGGCTACAATGAGCAGTTCTTC.

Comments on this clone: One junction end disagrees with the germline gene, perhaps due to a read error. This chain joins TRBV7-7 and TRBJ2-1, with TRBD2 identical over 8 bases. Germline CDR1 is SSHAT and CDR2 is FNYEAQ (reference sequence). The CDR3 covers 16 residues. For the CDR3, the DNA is TGTGCTAGCAGCTTACGTAGCGGGACGGCCTACAATGAGCAGTTCTTC. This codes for CASSLRSGTAYNEQFF. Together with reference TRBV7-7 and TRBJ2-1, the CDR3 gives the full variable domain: GAGVSQSPRYKVTKRGQDVTLRCDPISSHATLYWYQQALGQGPEFLTYFNYEAQPDKSGLPSDRFSAERPEGSISTLTIQRTEQRDSAMYRCASSLRSGTAYNEQFFGPGTRLTVL.

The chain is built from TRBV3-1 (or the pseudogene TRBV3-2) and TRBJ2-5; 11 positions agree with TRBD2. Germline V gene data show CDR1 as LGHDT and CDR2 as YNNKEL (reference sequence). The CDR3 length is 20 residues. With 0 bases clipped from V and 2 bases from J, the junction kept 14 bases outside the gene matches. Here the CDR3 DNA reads TGTGCCAGCAGCCAAGATCTTAATAGCGGGAGGGCCTGGGTGCAAGAGACCCAGTACTTC. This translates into CASSQDLNSGRAWVQETQYF.

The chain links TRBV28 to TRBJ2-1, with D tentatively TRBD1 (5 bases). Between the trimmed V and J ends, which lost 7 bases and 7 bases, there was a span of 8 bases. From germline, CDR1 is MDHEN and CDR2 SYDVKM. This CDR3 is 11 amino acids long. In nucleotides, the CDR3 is TGTGCCAGCACCTACAGGAATGAGCAGTTCTTC. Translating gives CASTYRNEQFF.

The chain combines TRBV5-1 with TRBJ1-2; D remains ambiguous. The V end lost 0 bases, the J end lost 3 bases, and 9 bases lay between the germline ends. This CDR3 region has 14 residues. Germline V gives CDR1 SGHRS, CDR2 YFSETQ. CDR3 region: CASSLGGVDYGYTF. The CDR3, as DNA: TGCGCCAGCAGCTTGGGTGGAGTTGACTATGGCTACACCTTC.

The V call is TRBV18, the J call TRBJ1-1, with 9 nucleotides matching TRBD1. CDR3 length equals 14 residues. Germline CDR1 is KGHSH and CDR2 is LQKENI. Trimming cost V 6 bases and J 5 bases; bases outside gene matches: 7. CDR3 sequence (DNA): TGTGCCAGCTCCCCGATTGGGACAGGGACTGAAGCTTTCTTT. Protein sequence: CASSPIGTGTEAFF.

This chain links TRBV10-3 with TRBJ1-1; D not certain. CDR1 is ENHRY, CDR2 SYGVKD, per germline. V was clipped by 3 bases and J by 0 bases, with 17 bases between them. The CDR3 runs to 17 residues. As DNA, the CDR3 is TGTGCCATCAGTGACCGGCCCACCGGGGAGATGAACACTGAAGCTTTCTTT. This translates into CAISDRPTGEMNTEAFF.

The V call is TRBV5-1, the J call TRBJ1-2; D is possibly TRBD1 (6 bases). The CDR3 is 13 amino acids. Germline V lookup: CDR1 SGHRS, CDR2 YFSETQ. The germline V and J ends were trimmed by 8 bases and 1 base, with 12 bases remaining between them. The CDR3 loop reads CASRTDHNYGYTF. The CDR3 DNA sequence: TGCGCCAGTAGGACAGATCATAACTATGGCTACACCTTC.

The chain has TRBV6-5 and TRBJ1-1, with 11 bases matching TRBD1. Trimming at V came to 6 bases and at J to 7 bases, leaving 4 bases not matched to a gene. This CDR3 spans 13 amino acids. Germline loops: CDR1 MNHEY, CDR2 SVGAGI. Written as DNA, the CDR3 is TGTGCCAGCAGACAGGGACAGGGGGGTGAAGCTTTCTTT. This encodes CASRQGQGGEAFF.

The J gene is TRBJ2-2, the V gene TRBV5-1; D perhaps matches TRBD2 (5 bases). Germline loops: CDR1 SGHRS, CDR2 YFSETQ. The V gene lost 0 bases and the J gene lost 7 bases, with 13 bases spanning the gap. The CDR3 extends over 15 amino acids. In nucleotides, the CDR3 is TGCGCCAGCAGCTTGGTTGCCACCGGGGTCGGGGAGCTGTTTTTT. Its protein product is CASSLVATGVGELFF.

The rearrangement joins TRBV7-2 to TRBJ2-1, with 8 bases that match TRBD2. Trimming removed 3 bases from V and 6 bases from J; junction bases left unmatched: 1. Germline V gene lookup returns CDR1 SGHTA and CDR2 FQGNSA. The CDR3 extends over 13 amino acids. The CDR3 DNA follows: TGTGCCAGCAGCTTGGGACTAGTCAATGAGCAGTTCTTC. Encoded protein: CASSLGLVNEQFF.

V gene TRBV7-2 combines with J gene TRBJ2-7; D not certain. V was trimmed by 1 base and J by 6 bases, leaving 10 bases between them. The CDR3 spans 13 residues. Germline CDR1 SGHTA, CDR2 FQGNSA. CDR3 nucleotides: TGTGCCAGCAGCTTAGTTGGCCCCCCCGAGCAGTACTTC. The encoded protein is CASSLVGPPEQYF. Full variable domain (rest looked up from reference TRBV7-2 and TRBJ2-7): GAGVSQSPSNKVTEKGKDVELRCDPISGHTALYWYRQSLGQGLEFLIYFQGNSAPDKSGLPSDRFSAERTGGSVSTLTIQRTQQEDSAVYLCASSLVGPPEQYFGPGTRLTVT.

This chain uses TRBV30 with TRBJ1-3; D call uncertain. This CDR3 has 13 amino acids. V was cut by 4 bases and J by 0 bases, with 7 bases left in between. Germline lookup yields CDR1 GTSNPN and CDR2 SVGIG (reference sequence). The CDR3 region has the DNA TGTGCCTGGACCGAGAGCTCTGGAAACACCATATATTTT. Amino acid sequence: CAWTESSGNTIYF.

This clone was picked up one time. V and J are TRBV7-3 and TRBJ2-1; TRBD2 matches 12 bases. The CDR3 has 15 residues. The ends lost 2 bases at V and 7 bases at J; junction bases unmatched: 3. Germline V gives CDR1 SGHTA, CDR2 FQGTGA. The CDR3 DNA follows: TGTGCCAGCAGCTTAGGACTAGCGGGATGGAATGAGCAGTTCTTC. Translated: CASSLGLAGWNEQFF.

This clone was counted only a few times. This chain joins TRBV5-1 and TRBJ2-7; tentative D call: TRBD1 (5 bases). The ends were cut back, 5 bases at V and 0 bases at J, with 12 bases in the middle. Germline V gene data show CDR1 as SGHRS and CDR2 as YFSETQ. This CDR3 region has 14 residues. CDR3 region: CASSTRQNSYEQYF. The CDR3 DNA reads TGCGCCAGCAGTACCCGACAGAACTCCTACGAGCAGTACTTC.

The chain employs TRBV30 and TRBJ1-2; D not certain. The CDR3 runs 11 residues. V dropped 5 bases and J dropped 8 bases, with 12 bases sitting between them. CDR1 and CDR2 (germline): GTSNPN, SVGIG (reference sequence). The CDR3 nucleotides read TGTGCCTGGGGGGTAGGGAGCGGCTACACCTTC. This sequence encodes CAWGVGSGYTF.

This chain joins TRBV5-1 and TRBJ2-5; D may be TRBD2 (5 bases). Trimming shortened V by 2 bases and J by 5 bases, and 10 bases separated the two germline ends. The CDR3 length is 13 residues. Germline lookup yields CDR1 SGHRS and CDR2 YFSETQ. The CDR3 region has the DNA TGCGCCAGCAGCTTCGAGGGTGCCGAGACCCAGTACTTC. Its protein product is CASSFEGAETQYF.

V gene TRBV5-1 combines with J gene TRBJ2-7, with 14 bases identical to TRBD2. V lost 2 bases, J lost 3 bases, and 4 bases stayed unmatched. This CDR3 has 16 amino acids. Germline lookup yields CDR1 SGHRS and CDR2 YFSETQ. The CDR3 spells CASSFAGTSGGYEQYF. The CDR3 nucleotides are TGCGCCAGCAGCTTTGCGGGGACTAGCGGGGGCTACGAGCAGTACTTC.

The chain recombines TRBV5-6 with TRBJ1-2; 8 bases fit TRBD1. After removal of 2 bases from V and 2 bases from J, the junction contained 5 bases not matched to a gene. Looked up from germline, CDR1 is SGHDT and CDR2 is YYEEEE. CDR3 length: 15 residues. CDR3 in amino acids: CASSLGQGVNYGYTF. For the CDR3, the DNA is TGTGCCAGCAGCTTAGGACAGGGAGTAAACTATGGCTACACCTTC.

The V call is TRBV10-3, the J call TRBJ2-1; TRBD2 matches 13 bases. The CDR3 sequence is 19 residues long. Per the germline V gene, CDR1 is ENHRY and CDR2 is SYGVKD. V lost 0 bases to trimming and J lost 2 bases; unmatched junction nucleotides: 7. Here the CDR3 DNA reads TGTGCCATCAGTGAGTCCCACGGACTAGCGGGAGAAGCCTACAATGAGCAGTTCTTC. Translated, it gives CAISESHGLAGEAYNEQFF.

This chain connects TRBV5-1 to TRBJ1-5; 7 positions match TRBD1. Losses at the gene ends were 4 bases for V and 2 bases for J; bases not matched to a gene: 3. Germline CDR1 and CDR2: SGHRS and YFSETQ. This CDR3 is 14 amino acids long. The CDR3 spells CASSPGQGNQPQHF. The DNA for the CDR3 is TGCGCCAGCAGCCCAGGACAGGGCAATCAGCCCCAGCATTTT.

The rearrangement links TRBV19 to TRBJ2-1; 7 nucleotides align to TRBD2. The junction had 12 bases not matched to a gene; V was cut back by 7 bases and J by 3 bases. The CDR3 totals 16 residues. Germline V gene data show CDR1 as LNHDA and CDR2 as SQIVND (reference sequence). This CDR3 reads CASTPATSLFYNEQFF. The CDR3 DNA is TGTGCCAGTACTCCCGCGACTAGCCTGTTCTACAATGAGCAGTTCTTC.

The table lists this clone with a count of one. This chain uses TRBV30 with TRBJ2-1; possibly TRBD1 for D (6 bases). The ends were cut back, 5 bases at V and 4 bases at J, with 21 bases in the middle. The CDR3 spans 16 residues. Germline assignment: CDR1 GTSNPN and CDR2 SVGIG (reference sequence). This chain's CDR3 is CAWYEPGHPTYNEQFF. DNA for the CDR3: TGTGCCTGGTATGAACCGGGACACCCAACGTACAATGAGCAGTTCTTC.

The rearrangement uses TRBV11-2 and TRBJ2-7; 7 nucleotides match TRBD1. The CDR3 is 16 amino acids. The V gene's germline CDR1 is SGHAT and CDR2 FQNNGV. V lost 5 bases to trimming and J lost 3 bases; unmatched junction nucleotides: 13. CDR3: CASSTGQLVADYEQYF. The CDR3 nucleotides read TGTGCCAGCAGCACGGGACAGCTTGTAGCAGACTACGAGCAGTACTTC.

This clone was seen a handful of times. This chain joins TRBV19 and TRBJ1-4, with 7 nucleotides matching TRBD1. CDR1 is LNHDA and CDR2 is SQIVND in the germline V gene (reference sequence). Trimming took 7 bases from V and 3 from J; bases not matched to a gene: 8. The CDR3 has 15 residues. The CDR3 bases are TGTGCCAGTAAGGAGACAGGGCTCTCTAATGAAAAACTGTTTTTT. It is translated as CASKETGLSNEKLFF.